This TCR beta chain was sequenced during a study of response to subunit inactivated influenza vaccine. Points on this clonotype: The antigen is unknown.

From the RT-PCR reads, TCRdb called clonotypes with MiXCR, one entry per CDR3 protein. The sample holds more than 450,000 distinct CDR3 sequences; about an eighth are singletons and the top ten take about 10%. Study-wide results and limits: With each seasonal influenza vaccination, the authors suggested, few new T cells are recruited.

Germline V gives CDR1 LGHNT, CDR2 FRNRAP. CDR3 length: 14 residues. This chain links TRBV12-5 with TRBJ2-7; D remains ambiguous. The specimen was PBMCs from blood, collected on the day of vaccination. The receptor comes from a man in his fifties or sixties who received an inactivated influenza vaccine. CDR3 DNA: TGTGCAAGCGCAAAAGGTGGCGGAAGTTACGAGCAGTACTTC. Translating it yields CASAKGGGSYEQYF.